Listed here is a single T cell receptor beta chain. The target antigen is unknown. These data originate in a study of cytotoxic CD8 clonotypes in ibrutinib-treated CLL. Study-level information: In all, 10 to 11 patients were relapsed/refractory, under 16 were treatment-naive and roughly 18 were IGHV unmutated. Study outcomes and limitations: At baseline, clonality was higher than in age-matched healthy donors and correlated with CD8+ counts. Sampling times (in sustained-remission versus progressing patients) were not the same. Clonality climbed at ibrutinib response, then dropped toward baseline at progression.

The CDR3 is 15 residues long. V lost 5 bases and J lost 0, with 14 bases in between. Germline loops: CDR1 MDHEN, CDR2 SYDVKM. Profiling relied on immunoSEQ multiplex PCR, and the TCRdb table lists in-frame clones only, not all of them. The table has about 86,000 clones, about 86% seen once. The chain combines TRBV28 with TRBJ2-7; D possibly corresponds to TRBD1 (5 bases). The source is a human donor with chronic lymphocytic leukemia. Sequenced here: PBMCs, sampled before ibrutinib treatment. CDR3 nucleotides: TGTGCCAGCAGTACGCCTGGGGCCGGCTCCTACGAGCAGTACTTC. Its protein is CASSTPGAGSYEQYF. Based on the CDR3 plus reference TRBV28 and TRBJ2-7, the full variable domain is DVKVTQSSRYLVKRTGEKVFLECVQDMDHENMFWYRQDPGLGLRLIYFSYDVKMKEKGDIPEGYSVSREKKERFSLILESASTNQTSMYLCASSTPGAGSYEQYFGPGTRLTVT.